The 13 T cell receptor beta chains in this list originate from one sample, sequenced in a study of early T cells in non-severe SARS-CoV-2 infection. TCRdb independently ran MiXCR on the 5' RACE reads; one entry per CDR3 protein. The table includes over 60,000 distinct CDR3 sequences, about 11% detected once. The sample in question was whole blood, obtained at baseline. The receptors stem from an adult who was a healthcare worker with PCR-confirmed SARS-CoV-2 infection or an uninfected control (not recorded which).

The table lists this clonotype with many counts. CDR3 nucleotides: TGTGCCAGCAGCTTTCGGACAGGGATGAACACTGAAGCTTTCTTT. It translates to CASSFRTGMNTEAFF. The V and J genes are TRBV13 and TRBJ1-1, with TRBD1 matching 8 bases. This CDR3 region has 15 residues. With 3 bases clipped from V and 0 bases from J, the junction kept 3 bases outside the gene matches. Germline CDR1 and CDR2: PRHDT and FYEKMQ (reference sequence).

The V and J genes are TRBV11-2 and TRBJ2-3, with 9 bases fitting TRBD2. The trim removed 3 bases at V and 0 bases at J, leaving 1 base unmatched. Germline V gives CDR1 SGHAT, CDR2 FQNNGV. The CDR3 is 15 residues long. CDR3: CASSFLAGSTDTQYF. The CDR3 nucleotides are TGTGCCAGCAGCTTCCTAGCGGGGAGCACAGATACGCAGTATTTT.

This clonotype was counted between two and nine times. This chain joins TRBV20-1 and TRBJ1-2, with D perhaps TRBD1 (6 bases). Germline CDR1 DFQATT, CDR2 SNEGSKA (reference sequence). Trimming took 2 bases from V and 2 from J, leaving 9 bases between them. CDR3 length: 13 amino acids. The chain's CDR3 is CSARSTGNYGYTF. DNA for the CDR3: TGCAGTGCTAGATCCACAGGGAACTATGGCTACACCTTC.

CDR3 nucleotides: TGTGCCAGCAGGAGGAGTTACGCCGGGGAGCTGTTTTTT. Its protein is CASRRSYAGELFF. The rearrangement joins TRBV7-2 to TRBJ2-2; D remains ambiguous. This CDR3 has 13 residues. V was cut by 6 bases and J by 6 bases, with 11 bases left in between. Germline lookup yields CDR1 SGHTA and CDR2 FQGNSA. Full variable domain (missing parts from reference TRBV7-2 and TRBJ2-2): GAGVSQSPSNKVTEKGKDVELRCDPISGHTALYWYRQSLGQGLEFLIYFQGNSAPDKSGLPSDRFSAERTGGSVSTLTIQRTQQEDSAVYLCASRRSYAGELFFGEGSRLTVL.

The chain is built from TRBV4-1 and TRBJ2-1; TRBD2 is a possible D gene (7 bases). The CDR3 has 20 residues. The V end lost 0 bases, the J end lost 8 bases, and 29 bases lay between the germline ends. Looked up from germline, CDR1 is MGHRA and CDR2 is YSYEKL. CDR3 nucleotides: TGCGCCAGCAGCCAAGATGTGGGAGCCATACTAGGGGGGGGCGGCGATGAGCAGTTCTTC. Its protein product is CASSQDVGAILGGGGDEQFF.

The rearrangement uses TRBV7-9 and TRBJ1-1, with 8 positions matching TRBD1. Germline CDR1 is SEHNR and CDR2 is FQNEAQ (reference sequence). The CDR3 extends over 14 amino acids. The ends lost 3 bases at V and 5 bases at J; junction bases unmatched: 5. This chain's CDR3 is CASSFPGGRTEAFF. CDR3 coding DNA: TGTGCCAGCAGCTTTCCAGGGGGCAGAACTGAAGCTTTCTTT.

This clonotype was detected only a few times. The chain joins TRBV6-6 to TRBJ1-5; 10 nucleotides align to TRBD1. With 6 bases clipped from V and 7 bases from J, the junction kept 6 bases outside the gene matches. The CDR3 runs 14 residues. Germline V gene sequence: CDR1 MNHNY, CDR2 SVGAGI (reference sequence). The CDR3 here is CASRGQGYGQPQHF. CDR3 sequence (DNA): TGTGCCAGCAGGGGACAGGGGTATGGCCAGCCCCAGCATTTT.

This clonotype was found a few times. The chain employs TRBV6-1 and TRBJ2-5; no reliable D call. Germline V lookup: CDR1 MNHNS, CDR2 SASEGT. Trimming pared 6 bases from V and 5 bases from J, leaving 10 bases between. This CDR3 has 12 amino acids. CDR3 sequence (DNA): TGTGCCAGCAGGGACGGTCGGGAGACCCAGTACTTC. Translation gives CASRDGRETQYF.

V gene TRBV29-1 combines with J gene TRBJ1-1, with D possibly matching TRBD1 (6 bases). V was pared by 7 bases and J by 2 bases, with 14 bases between. Germline V gene data show CDR1 as SQVTM and CDR2 as ANQGSEA. The CDR3 loop spans 13 amino acids. The CDR3 DNA is TGCAGCGGCACCTTGGACAGCAACACTGAAGCTTTCTTT. It specifies CSGTLDSNTEAFF.

This chain joins TRBV30 and TRBJ1-1; D is undetermined. Trimming removed 6 bases from V and 4 bases from J, with 12 bases in between. This CDR3 contains 12 residues. Germline V CDR1 and CDR2: GTSNPN, SVGIG (reference sequence). Here the CDR3 reads CACGPLGTEAFF. The CDR3 coding sequence is TGTGCCTGCGGCCCCCTAGGCACTGAAGCTTTCTTT.

This clonotype was seen more than once but under ten times. The rearrangement links TRBV7-6 to TRBJ2-5; no clear D. The germline gives CDR1 SGHVS, CDR2 FNYEAQ. The V and J ends lost 1 base and 2 bases respectively, with 5 bases between them. The CDR3 contains 13 residues. CDR3 sequence (DNA): TGTGCCAGCAGCTTAGTCAGGCAAGAGACCCAGTACTTC. It encodes CASSLVRQETQYF.

The chain combines TRBV6-5 with TRBJ1-1, with D hard to call. The CDR3 covers 13 residues. Germline V CDR1 and CDR2: MNHEY, SVGAGI. V was pared by 2 bases and J by 4 bases, with 8 bases between. CDR3 in DNA: TGTGCCAGCAGTTACACCGGAATCACTGAAGCTTTCTTT. Translating it yields CASSYTGITEAFF.

Many counts were recorded for this clonotype. The chain recombines TRBV29-1 with TRBJ1-2; 7 nucleotides line up with TRBD1. The CDR3 spans 14 residues. The V gene's germline CDR1 is SQVTM and CDR2 ANQGSEA. V gave up 6 bases and J gave up 2 bases; unmatched junction bases: 9. Here the CDR3 reads CSVTTGSGNYGYTF. The CDR3 DNA reads TGCAGCGTGACGACAGGGAGTGGGAACTATGGCTACACCTTC.